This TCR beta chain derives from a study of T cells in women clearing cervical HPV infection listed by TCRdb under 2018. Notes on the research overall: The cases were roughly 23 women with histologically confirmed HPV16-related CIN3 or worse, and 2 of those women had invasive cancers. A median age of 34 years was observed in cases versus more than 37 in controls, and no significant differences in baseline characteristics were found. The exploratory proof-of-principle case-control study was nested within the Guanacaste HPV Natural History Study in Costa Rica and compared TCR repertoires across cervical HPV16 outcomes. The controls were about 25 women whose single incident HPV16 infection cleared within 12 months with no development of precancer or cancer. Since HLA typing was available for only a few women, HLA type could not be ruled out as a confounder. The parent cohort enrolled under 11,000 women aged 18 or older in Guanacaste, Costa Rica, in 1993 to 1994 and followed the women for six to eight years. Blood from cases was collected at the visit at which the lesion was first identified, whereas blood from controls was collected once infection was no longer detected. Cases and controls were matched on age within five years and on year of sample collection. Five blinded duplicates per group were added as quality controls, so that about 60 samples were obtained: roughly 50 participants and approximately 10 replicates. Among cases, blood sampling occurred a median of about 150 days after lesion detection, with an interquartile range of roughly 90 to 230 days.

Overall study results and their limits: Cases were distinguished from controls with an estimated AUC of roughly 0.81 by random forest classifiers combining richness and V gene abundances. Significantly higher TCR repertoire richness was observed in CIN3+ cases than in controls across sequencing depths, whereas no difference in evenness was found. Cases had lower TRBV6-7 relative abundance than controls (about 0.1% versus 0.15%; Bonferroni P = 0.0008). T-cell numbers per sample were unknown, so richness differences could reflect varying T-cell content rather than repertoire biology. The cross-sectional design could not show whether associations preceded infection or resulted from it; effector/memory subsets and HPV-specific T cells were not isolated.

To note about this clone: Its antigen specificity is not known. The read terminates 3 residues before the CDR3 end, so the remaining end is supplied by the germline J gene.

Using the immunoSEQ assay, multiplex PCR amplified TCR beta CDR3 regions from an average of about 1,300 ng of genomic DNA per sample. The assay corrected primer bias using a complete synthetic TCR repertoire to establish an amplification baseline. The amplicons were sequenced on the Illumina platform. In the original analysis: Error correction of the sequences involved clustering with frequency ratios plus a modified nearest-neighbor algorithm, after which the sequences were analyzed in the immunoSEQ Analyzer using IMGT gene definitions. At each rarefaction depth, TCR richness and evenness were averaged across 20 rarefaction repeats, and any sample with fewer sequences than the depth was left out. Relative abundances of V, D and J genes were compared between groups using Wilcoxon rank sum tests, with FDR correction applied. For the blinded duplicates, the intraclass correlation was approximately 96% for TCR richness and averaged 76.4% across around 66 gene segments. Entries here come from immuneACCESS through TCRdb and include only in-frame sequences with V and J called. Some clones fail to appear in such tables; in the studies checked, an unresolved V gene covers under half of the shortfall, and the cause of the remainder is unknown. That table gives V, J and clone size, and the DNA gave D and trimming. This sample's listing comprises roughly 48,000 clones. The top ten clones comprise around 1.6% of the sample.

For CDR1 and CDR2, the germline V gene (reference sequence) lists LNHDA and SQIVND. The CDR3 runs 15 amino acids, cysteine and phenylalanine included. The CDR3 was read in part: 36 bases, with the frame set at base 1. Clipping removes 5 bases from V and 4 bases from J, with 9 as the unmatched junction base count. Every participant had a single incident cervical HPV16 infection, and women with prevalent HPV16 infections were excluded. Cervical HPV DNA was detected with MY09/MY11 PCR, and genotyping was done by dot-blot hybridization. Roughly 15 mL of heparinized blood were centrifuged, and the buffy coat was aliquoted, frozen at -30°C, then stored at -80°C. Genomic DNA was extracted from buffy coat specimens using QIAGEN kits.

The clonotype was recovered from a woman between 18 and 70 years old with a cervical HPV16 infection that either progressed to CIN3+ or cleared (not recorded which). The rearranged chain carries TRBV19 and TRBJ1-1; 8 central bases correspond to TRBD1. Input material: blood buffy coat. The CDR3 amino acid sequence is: CASSPRQGLSTEAFF. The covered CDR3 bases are TGTGCCAGTAGTCCAAGACAGGGGTTGAGCACTGAA. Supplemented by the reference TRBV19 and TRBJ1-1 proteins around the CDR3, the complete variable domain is DGGITQSPKYLFRKEGQNVTLSCEQNLNHDAMYWYRQDPGQGLRLIYYSQIVNDFQKGDIAEGYSVSREKKESFPLTVTSAQKNPTAFYLCASSPRQGLSTEAFFGQGTRLTVV.